Listed below are T cell receptor beta chains from one sample, sequenced in a study of OX40 agonist ivuxolimab in advanced cancers. Using immunoSEQ multiplex PCR, the repertoire was profiled, and TCRdb retains in-frame clones only, with some absent. The sample has about 15,000 clones, 70% seen once; the top ten hold about 36%. Sequences were derived from CD4+ or CD8+ T cells sorted from blood, sampled in a trial of the OX40 agonist ivuxolimab. The receptors here all came from an adult with an advanced solid tumor such as melanoma, head and neck, liver or kidney cancer. The CDR3 runs from the conserved cysteine through the conserved F or W. The D gene is left open where the match is weak. Clone size is not always given. Where it is, it says once, few, many or a class for expanded clones.

cdr3_length | clone_size | j_call | v_call | d_call | cdr3_aa | cdr3_nt
14 | NA | TRBJ2-1 | TRBV7-9 | NA | CASSFLEGGNEQFF | TGTGCCAGCAGCTTTTTGGAGGGAGGTAATGAGCAGTTCTTC
14 | NA | TRBJ2-7 | TRBV27 | TRBD2 | CASSLGGRKYEQYF | TGTGCCAGCAGTTTAGGCGGGAGAAAATACGAGCAGTACTTC
14 | NA | TRBJ1-2 | TRBV6-5 | TRBD1 | CASRGQGGAGGYTF | TGTGCCAGCAGAGGCCAGGGGGGGGCCGGTGGCTACACCTTC
16 | NA | TRBJ2-1 | TRBV5-6 | TRBD1 | CASSSVLDRDNNEQFF | TGTGCCAGCAGCTCCGTTTTGGACAGGGACAACAATGAGCAGTTCTTC
15 | NA | TRBJ1-6 | TRBV5-1 | NA | CASSLGTGLGSPLHF | TGCGCCAGCAGCTTGGGTACAGGCTTGGGGTCACCCCTCCACTTT
17 | NA | TRBJ2-5 | TRBV4-1 | NA | CASSQERSGSFQETQYF | TGCGCCAGCAGCCAAGAAAGGTCGGGCAGCTTCCAAGAGACCCAGTACTTC
14 | NA | TRBJ1-2 | TRBV5-8 | NA | CASSLGQVNYGYTF | TGTGCCAGCAGCTTGGGACAGGTTAACTATGGCTACACCTTC
12 | NA | TRBJ2-2 | TRBV29-1 | NA | CSVWGLTGELFF | TGCAGCGTTTGGGGCCTCACCGGGGAGCTGTTTTTT
15 | NA | TRBJ2-4 | TRBV19 | TRBD2 | CASSTITSGRNIQYF | TGTGCCAGTAGTACCATAACTAGCGGGAGGAACATTCAGTACTTC
17 | once | TRBJ2-1 | TRBV5-1 | TRBD2 | CASSLAALVAGLDEQFF | TGCGCCAGCAGCTTGGCCGCTCTGGTAGCGGGTCTGGATGAGCAGTTCTTC
15 | NA | TRBJ2-2 | TRBV7-9 | NA | CASSLAAGWTGELFF | TGTGCCAGCAGCTTAGCGGCAGGGTGGACCGGGGAGCTGTTTTTT
15 | NA | TRBJ1-1 | TRBV4-1 | NA | CASSQERGGNTEAFF | TGCGCCAGCAGCCAAGAGAGAGGTGGAAACACTGAAGCTTTCTTT
12 | NA | TRBJ2-5 | TRBV5-1 | NA | CASSLPEGTQYF | TGCGCCAGCAGCTTGCCCGAAGGGACCCAGTACTTC
12 | NA | TRBJ1-1 | TRBV28 | NA | CASSPAGTEAFF | TGTGCCAGCAGCCCGGCGGGCACTGAAGCTTTCTTT
13 | once | TRBJ2-1 | TRBV27 | NA | CASSLDLGGEQFF | TGTGCCAGCAGTTTAGATCTGGGGGGAGAGCAGTTCTTC
19 | few | TRBJ2-1 | TRBV5-1 | NA | CASSLEHPMVWEAYNEQFF | TGCGCCAGCAGCTTGGAACACCCGATGGTTTGGGAGGCCTACAATGAGCAGTTCTTC
16 | NA | TRBJ2-5 | TRBV7-6 | TRBD2 | CASSSAGTSEQETQYF | TGTGCCAGCAGCTCCGCCGGGACTAGCGAACAAGAGACCCAGTACTTC
11 | few | TRBJ2-5 | TRBV2 | NA | CASSDFKTQYF | TGTGCCAGCAGTGACTTCAAGACCCAGTACTTC
12 | NA | TRBJ1-1 | TRBV6-1 | NA | CASNPDSRGAFF | TGTGCCAGCAACCCGGACAGCCGGGGGGCTTTCTTT
13 | NA | TRBJ1-5 | TRBV27 | NA | CASSLLGNQPQHF | TGTGCCAGCAGTTTATTGGGCAATCAGCCCCAGCATTTT
15 | NA | TRBJ2-3 | TRBV9 | NA | CASSVEGTRTDTQYF | TGTGCCAGCAGCGTAGAGGGGACCCGCACAGATACGCAGTATTTT
16 | NA | TRBJ2-7 | TRBV2 | TRBD2 | CASSGSLAGSTYEQYF | TGTGCCAGCAGTGGGAGTCTAGCGGGATCTACCTACGAGCAGTACTTC
18 | NA | TRBJ2-7 | TRBV10-3 | NA | CAISGGVRENIAVYEQYF | TGTGCCATCAGTGGGGGTGTCAGGGAGAATATAGCTGTATACGAGCAGTACTTC
13 | few | TRBJ1-1 | TRBV6-5 | TRBD1 | CASSLGTGEEAFF | TGTGCCAGCAGTCTAGGGACAGGGGAAGAAGCTTTCTTT
16 | NA | TRBJ2-7 | TRBV27 | TRBD2 | CASSLSGGTGAYEQYF | TGTGCCAGCAGTTTATCGGGAGGGACGGGAGCCTACGAGCAGTACTTC
17 | medium-sized | TRBJ2-7 | TRBV6-1 | TRBD1 | CASSEALPGQGIYEQYF | TGTGCCAGCAGTGAAGCGCTTCCGGGACAGGGGATCTACGAGCAGTACTTC
15 | NA | TRBJ2-1 | TRBV7-9 | TRBD2 | CASSLEGTSNNEQFF | TGTGCCAGCAGCTTAGAAGGGACTAGCAACAATGAGCAGTTCTTC
15 | NA | TRBJ2-1 | TRBV19 | NA | CASSMGTGTYNEQFF | TGTGCCAGTAGTATGGGGACTGGGACCTACAATGAGCAGTTCTTC
18 | NA | TRBJ2-7 | TRBV7-7 | TRBD2 | CASIPRPSGILGSYEQYF | TGTGCTAGCATCCCTCGGCCTAGCGGAATCCTTGGGTCCTACGAGCAGTACTTC
14 | NA | TRBJ2-5 | TRBV4-1 | NA | CASSQGLATETQYF | TGCGCCAGCAGCCAGGGTCTAGCTACGGAGACCCAGTACTTC
13 | NA | TRBJ1-1 | TRBV7-6 | NA | CASSLSMNTEAFF | TGTGCCAGCAGCTTAAGCATGAACACTGAAGCTTTCTTT
15 | NA | TRBJ2-3 | TRBV6-5 | NA | CASSYYASSTDTQYF | TGTGCCAGCAGTTACTACGCGTCTAGCACAGATACGCAGTATTTT
16 | NA | TRBJ2-3 | TRBV19 | TRBD2 | CASSIELLAAPDTQYF | TGTGCCAGTAGTATAGAGTTACTAGCGGCCCCAGATACGCAGTATTTT
15 | NA | TRBJ2-7 | TRBV5-1 | NA | CASSLVAGPSYEQYF | TGCGCCAGCAGCTTGGTGGCGGGACCCTCCTACGAGCAGTACTTC
15 | NA | TRBJ2-1 | TRBV6-1 | NA | CASSDRDPAAGEQFF | TGTGCCAGCAGCGACCGGGACCCTGCGGCCGGTGAGCAGTTCTTC
14 | NA | TRBJ1-2 | TRBV2 | TRBD1 | CASTREGADYGYTF | TGTGCCAGCACCCGTGAGGGGGCGGACTATGGCTACACCTTC
12 | NA | TRBJ2-1 | TRBV29-1 | NA | CSADGGGNEQFF | TGCAGCGCCGACGGGGGAGGCAATGAGCAGTTCTTC
14 | few | TRBJ2-7 | TRBV27 | TRBD1 | CASRNKGQSYEQYF | TGTGCCAGCAGAAACAAGGGACAGTCCTACGAGCAGTACTTC
20 | few | TRBJ2-5 | TRBV7-6 | NA | CASSSPFGIPGDSAAETQYF | TGTGCCAGCAGCTCCCCATTCGGCATACCCGGGGACTCAGCCGCGGAGACCCAGTACTTC
15 | few | TRBJ1-3 | TRBV15 | TRBD1 | CATSADRGLGNTIYF | TGTGCCACCAGCGCAGACAGGGGGCTTGGAAACACCATATATTTT
13 | once | TRBJ1-1 | TRBV25-1 | TRBD1 | CASSVTGGSEAFF | TGTGCCAGCAGTGTTACAGGGGGCTCTGAAGCTTTCTTT
13 | NA | TRBJ2-7 | TRBV27 | NA | CASSLSGSHEQYF | TGTGCCAGCAGTTTATCAGGGTCCCACGAGCAGTACTTC
17 | NA | TRBJ1-2 | TRBV15 | TRBD1 | CATSKGQVPASHYGYTF | TGTGCCACCAGCAAAGGACAGGTCCCCGCTTCTCACTATGGCTACACCTTC
16 | once | TRBJ2-1 | TRBV14 | TRBD2 | CASSQPISGAYNEQFF | TGTGCCAGCAGCCAACCGATTAGCGGGGCTTACAATGAGCAGTTCTTC
14 | NA | TRBJ2-7 | TRBV7-2 | NA | CASSLEGPPYEQYF | TGTGCCAGCAGCTTAGAAGGGCCCCCCTACGAGCAGTACTTC
14 | NA | TRBJ2-1 | TRBV9 | NA | CASSVANYKNEQFF | TGTGCCAGCAGCGTAGCTAACTATAAGAATGAGCAGTTCTTC
19 | NA | TRBJ2-6 | TRBV7-9 | NA | CASSLGVQGVRYGANVLTF | TGTGCCAGCAGCTTAGGGGTACAGGGAGTTCGTTATGGGGCCAACGTCCTGACTTTC
20 | NA | TRBJ2-2 | TRBV7-3 | NA | CASSLNPKSGTPGFGGELFF | TGTGCCAGCAGCTTAAATCCCAAATCCGGGACGCCAGGGTTCGGCGGGGAGCTGTTTTTT
15 | NA | TRBJ2-3 | TRBV7-3 | TRBD2 | CASSNLAGWGDTQYF | TGTGCCAGCAGCAACCTAGCGGGCTGGGGGGATACGCAGTATTTT
17 | NA | TRBJ2-1 | TRBV27 | NA | CASSLSAGRGSYNEQFF | TGTGCCAGCAGTTTATCTGCGGGACGCGGATCCTACAATGAGCAGTTCTTC
15 | NA | TRBJ1-6 | TRBV6-5 | TRBD1 | CASSQGTAFNSPLHF | TGTGCCAGCAGCCAGGGGACAGCCTTTAATTCACCCCTCCACTTT
16 | NA | TRBJ2-1 | TRBV10-3 | TRBD2 | CAISNPEVAGGHEQFF | TGTGCCATCAGCAACCCAGAGGTAGCGGGAGGGCATGAGCAGTTCTTC
13 | NA | TRBJ2-1 | TRBV6-6 | NA | CASSYRDFGEQFF | TGTGCCAGCAGTTACCGGGACTTCGGAGAGCAGTTCTTC
15 | few | TRBJ2-7 | TRBV14 | NA | CASSQDTGLSYEQYF | TGTGCCAGCAGCCAAGACACAGGGTTATCCTACGAGCAGTACTTC
11 | many | TRBJ2-5 | TRBV29-1 | NA | CSTRAPETQYF | TGCAGCACCAGGGCCCCAGAGACCCAGTACTTC
13 | NA | TRBJ2-7 | TRBV6-1 | NA | CASSEVRTYEQYF | TGTGCCAGCAGTGAAGTTCGGACCTACGAGCAGTACTTC
16 | NA | TRBJ2-7 | TRBV5-8 | TRBD2 | CASSFTGTTVSYEQYF | TGTGCCAGCAGCTTTACCGGGACTACAGTCTCCTACGAGCAGTACTTC
13 | NA | TRBJ1-1 | TRBV19 | NA | CASSILGGTEAFF | TGTGCCAGTAGTATATTAGGGGGCACTGAAGCTTTCTTT
15 | NA | TRBJ1-4 | TRBV5-1 | NA | CASTRGGAANEKLFF | TGCGCCAGCACCCGGGGAGGGGCGGCTAATGAAAAACTGTTTTTT